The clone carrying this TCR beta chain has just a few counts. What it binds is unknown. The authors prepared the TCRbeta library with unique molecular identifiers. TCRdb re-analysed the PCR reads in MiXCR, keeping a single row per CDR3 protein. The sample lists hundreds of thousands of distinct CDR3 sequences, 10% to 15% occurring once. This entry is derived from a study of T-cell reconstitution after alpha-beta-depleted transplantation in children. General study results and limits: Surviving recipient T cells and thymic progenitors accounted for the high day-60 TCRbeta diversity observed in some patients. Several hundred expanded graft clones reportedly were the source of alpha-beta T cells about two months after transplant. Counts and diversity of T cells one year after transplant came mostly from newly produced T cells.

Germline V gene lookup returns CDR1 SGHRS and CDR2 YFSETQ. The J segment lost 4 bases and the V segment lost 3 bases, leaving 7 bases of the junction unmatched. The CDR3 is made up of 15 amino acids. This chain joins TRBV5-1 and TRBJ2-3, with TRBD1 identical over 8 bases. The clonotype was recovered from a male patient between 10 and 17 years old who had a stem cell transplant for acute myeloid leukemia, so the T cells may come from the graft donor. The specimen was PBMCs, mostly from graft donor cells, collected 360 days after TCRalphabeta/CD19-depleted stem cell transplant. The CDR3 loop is CASSWGPDRADTQYF. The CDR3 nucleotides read TGCGCCAGCAGCTGGGGCCCGGACAGGGCAGATACGCAGTATTTT.